This T cell receptor beta chain was captured in a study of T-cell memory formation after mild COVID-19. CDR3 size: 17 residues. From germline, CDR1 is LNHDA and CDR2 SQIVND (reference sequence). V was pared by 5 bases and J by 0 bases, with 7 bases of the junction left unmatched. Whole-study findings and limits: Balance between CD4 and CD8 was seen in clones contracting day 15 to 85, and a CD4+ lean was seen in later expanders. Nothing confirmed that second-wave clones peaking on day 37 were specific for SARS-CoV-2. Some responding clones appeared in pre-infection memory, suggesting cross-reactive memory joined. CD4+ contracting clones were mainly CM and EM; CD8+ ones, EMRA.

Turning to this clonotype: What it binds is unknown.

TCRdb analysed the 5' RACE reads with MiXCR anew, one entry per CDR3 protein. The sample has roughly 190,000 distinct CDR3 sequences, roughly a tenth seen once. The receptor comes from a man aged 18 to 29 who had mild COVID-19 (a few samples of this study predate the infection). Cell type and time point are not known. The sample comprised PBMCs or a T cell subset sorted from them (not recorded which). The chain is built from TRBV19 and TRBJ2-6; 7 bases fit TRBD1. The CDR3 protein is CASSFRTGASGANVLTF. Here the CDR3 DNA reads TGTGCCAGTAGTTTCCGGACAGGTGCCTCTGGGGCCAACGTCCTGACTTTC.